The 28 T cell receptor beta chains below come from one sample, sequenced in a study of T-cell memory formation after mild COVID-19. TCRdb independently ran MiXCR on the 5' RACE reads; one entry per CDR3 protein. Among about 400,000 distinct CDR3 sequences listed, less than 25% were seen once. Sequencing input: PBMCs or a T cell subset sorted from them (not recorded which). The receptor set was obtained from an adult woman who had mild COVID-19 (a few samples of this study predate the infection). Cell type and time point are not known.

This chain links TRBV20-1 with TRBJ1-1; D not certain. Per the germline V gene, CDR1 is DFQATT and CDR2 is SNEGSKA (reference sequence). The ends were cut back, 4 bases at V and 2 bases at J, with 8 bases in the middle. The CDR3 covers 12 residues. This chain's CDR3 is CSANTRNTEAFF. The CDR3, as DNA: TGCAGTGCTAATACAAGAAACACTGAAGCTTTCTTT.

The chain uses TRBV3-1 and TRBJ1-1; D possibly corresponds to TRBD1 (5 bases). CDR3 size: 15 residues. V lost 5 bases, J lost 3 bases, and 16 bases lay in between. Germline V gene sequence: CDR1 LGHDT, CDR2 YNNKEL (reference sequence). As DNA, the CDR3 is TGTGCCAGCAGCTCGACCGGGACCTACTACACTGAAGCTTTCTTT. It yields the protein CASSSTGTYYTEAFF. The whole variable domain, filled in from reference TRBV3-1 and TRBJ1-1, reads DTAVSQTPKYLVTQMGNDKSIKCEQNLGHDTMYWYKQDSKKFLKIMFSYNNKELIINETVPNRFSPKSPDKAHLNLHINSLELGDSAVYFCASSSTGTYYTEAFFGQGTRLTVV.

The CDR3 DNA reads TGTGCCAGCAGACTAGCGGGAGGAGGGGGTGAGCAGTTCTTC. The encoded protein is CASRLAGGGGEQFF. The rearrangement links TRBV6-1 to TRBJ2-1; 12 positions agree with TRBD2. Germline V lookup: CDR1 MNHNS, CDR2 SASEGT. The ends lost 6 bases at V and 9 bases at J; junction bases unmatched: 6. The CDR3 length is 14 residues.

The chain uses TRBV12-3 or TRBV12-4 and TRBJ2-5; the match to TRBD2 covers 12 bases. This CDR3 is built from 15 residues. J was trimmed by 4 bases and V by 3 bases; bases with no gene match: 3. CDR3 sequence (DNA): TGTGCCAGCAGTTTCCCTAGCGGGGGGGGAGAGACCCAGTACTTC. Translated: CASSFPSGGGETQYF.

This clonotype is a singleton in its sample. This chain uses TRBV14 with TRBJ2-5; TRBD2 is a possible D gene (7 bases). This CDR3 is 16 amino acids long. The V gene's germline CDR1 is SGHDN and CDR2 FVKESK. Deletions cut 0 bases from V and 5 bases from J, with 16 bases between. In DNA form, the CDR3 reads TGTGCCAGCAGCCAAGATTTAGGGGGGGACGGTGAGACCCAGTACTTC. Its translation: CASSQDLGGDGETQYF.

This clonotype appeared a few times. CDR3 sequence (DNA): TGTGCCAGCAGCCAACAGACTAGCGGGGGGGCAGATACGCAGTATTTT. This sequence encodes CASSQQTSGGADTQYF. V gene TRBV4-2 combines with J gene TRBJ2-3; 14 bases match TRBD2. The CDR3 spans 16 residues. The V segment lost 2 bases and the J segment 4 bases; nucleotides outside the gene matches: 2. The germline V gene encodes CDR1 LGHNA and CDR2 YNFKEQ.

The chain employs TRBV2 and TRBJ2-5; the D gene could be TRBD1 or TRBD2 (5 bases each). V lost 7 bases, J lost 5 bases, and 29 bases lay in between. The CDR3 loop spans 18 amino acids. Germline CDR1 SNHLY, CDR2 FYNNEI. The CDR3 nucleotides are TGTGCCAGCACTGGGGAGATTTTTGGGGGTTCGGCTGTGGAGACCCAGTACTTC. Amino acids: CASTGEIFGGSAVETQYF.

The genes are TRBV29-1 and TRBJ2-7; TRBD1 matches 10 bases. V was pared by 3 bases and J by 6 bases, with 8 bases of the junction left unmatched. The germline CDR1 and CDR2 sequences are SQVTM and ANQGSEA. The CDR3 runs to 14 residues. CDR3 nucleotide sequence: TGCAGCGTTGAGGGGACAGGGGTGGCCGGCGAGCAGTACTTC. It yields the protein CSVEGTGVAGEQYF.

The table lists this clonotype with a few counts. V usage is TRBV5-1 and J usage is TRBJ2-5; unclear D gene. In germline, CDR1 is SGHRS, CDR2 YFSETQ. Trimming removed 9 bases from V and 2 bases from J, with 11 bases in between. The CDR3 runs to 12 residues. As DNA, the CDR3 is TGCGCCACCAGGACGGATCAAGAGACCCAGTACTTC. Its protein product is CATRTDQETQYF. Looking up the rest from reference TRBV5-1 and TRBJ2-5 gives the full variable domain: KAGVTQTPRYLIKTRGQQVTLSCSPISGHRSVSWYQQTPGQGLQFLFEYFSETQRNKGNFPGRFSGRQFSNSRSEMNVSTLELGDSALYLCATRTDQETQYFGPGTRLLVL.

The V call is TRBV7-2, the J call TRBJ1-1; D is unresolved. The CDR3 has 14 amino acids. Germline V gene data show CDR1 as SGHTA and CDR2 as FQGNSA. Trimming shortened V by 1 base and J by 3 bases, and 9 bases separated the two germline ends. CDR3 amino acids: CASSLVAVDTEAFF. In DNA form, the CDR3 reads TGTGCCAGCAGCTTAGTGGCAGTGGACACTGAAGCTTTCTTT.

V and J are TRBV5-1 and TRBJ2-3; no clear D gene. The CDR3 has 15 residues. Trimming took 0 bases from V and 0 from J, leaving 8 bases between them. CDR1 is SGHRS and CDR2 is YFSETQ in the germline V gene. The CDR3, as DNA: TGCGCCAGCAGCTTGGCATGGGGTAGCACAGATACGCAGTATTTT. Translated, it gives CASSLAWGSTDTQYF.

The rearrangement joins TRBV6-2 or TRBV6-3 to TRBJ2-7; D uncertain. CDR3 size: 13 residues. The germline gives CDR1 MNHEY, CDR2 SVGEGT. V lost 0 bases, J lost 3 bases, and 6 bases lay in between. The CDR3, as DNA: TGTGCCAGCAGTTACTCCCAGGTCTACGAGCAGTACTTC. It specifies CASSYSQVYEQYF.

V and J are TRBV13 and TRBJ2-3; 7 nucleotides agree with TRBD2. V gave up 5 bases and J gave up 4 bases; unmatched junction bases: 9. Germline CDR1 PRHDT, CDR2 FYEKMQ (reference sequence). The CDR3 is 15 amino acids. CDR3 sequence: CASSLGLPTPDTQYF. The CDR3 DNA follows: TGTGCCAGCAGCCTGGGACTACCTACCCCAGATACGCAGTATTTT.

This clonotype has just one count. The chain uses TRBV7-2 and TRBJ2-4; the match to TRBD2 covers 10 bases. This CDR3 spans 17 amino acids. In germline, CDR1 is SGHTA, CDR2 FQGNSA. V dropped 5 bases and J dropped 3; count of bases not matched to a gene: 10. CDR3 nucleotides: TGTGCCAGCAGCCACGAAGGACTAGCGGATCTCAAAAACATTCAGTACTTC. It is translated as CASSHEGLADLKNIQYF.

This clonotype was counted between two and nine times. The gene calls are TRBV6-6 and TRBJ2-3; D possibly corresponds to TRBD1 (5 bases). The V gene lost 2 bases and the J gene lost 1 base, with 13 bases spanning the gap. There are 16 residues in the CDR3. The germline CDR1 and CDR2 sequences are MNHNY and SVGAGI (reference sequence). The chain's CDR3 is CASSYRQGSGTDTQYF. CDR3 sequence (DNA): TGTGCCAGCAGTTACCGCCAGGGTTCGGGCACAGATACGCAGTATTTT.

The chain combines TRBV5-1 with TRBJ1-2; 12 bases line up with TRBD1. V trimming: 4 bases; J trimming: 8 bases; junction bases outside the gene matches: 6. In germline, CDR1 is SGHRS, CDR2 YFSETQ. This CDR3 region has 14 residues. For the CDR3, the DNA is TGCGCCAGCAGCGCGGGACAGGGGGCTATGGGCTACACCTTC. Encoded protein: CASSAGQGAMGYTF.

This clonotype has more than one count but fewer than ten. V and J are TRBV3-1 and TRBJ1-1, with D unresolved. Trimming took off 1 base at V and 1 base at J, with 7 bases between the two ends. Germline CDR1 LGHDT, CDR2 YNNKEL (reference sequence). This CDR3 has 14 amino acids. The CDR3 reads CASSQGIKNTEAFF. CDR3 coding DNA: TGTGCCAGCAGCCAAGGAATAAAGAACACTGAAGCTTTCTTT.

V usage is TRBV29-1 and J usage is TRBJ2-7; D perhaps matches TRBD1 (6 bases). Germline CDR1 reads SQVTM; CDR2 reads ANQGSEA. The CDR3 is 14 residues long. The germline V and J ends were trimmed by 4 bases and 1 base, with 14 bases remaining between them. CDR3 sequence reads: CSVVGRGYSYEQYF. The CDR3 DNA reads TGCAGCGTTGTTGGCAGGGGTTATTCCTACGAGCAGTACTTC.

The chain joins TRBV27 to TRBJ2-1; D may be TRBD1 (5 bases). The CDR3 covers 16 residues. V lost 6 bases and J lost 1, with 16 bases in between. The V gene's germline CDR1 is MNHEY and CDR2 SMNVEV (reference sequence). DNA of the CDR3: TGTGCCAGCAGCCATCTCAGGGTTGTGTCCTACAATGAGCAGTTCTTC. Translation: CASSHLRVVSYNEQFF.

The rearrangement joins TRBV9 to TRBJ2-3; the D gene is possibly TRBD2 (6 bases). CDR1 is SGDLS and CDR2 is YYNGEE in the germline V gene. The V end lost 0 bases, the J end lost 0 bases, and 17 bases lay between the germline ends. The CDR3 extends over 18 amino acids. Written as DNA, the CDR3 is TGTGCCAGCAGCGTAGATCCGCGGGACCGATCTAGCACAGATACGCAGTATTTT. Translating it yields CASSVDPRDRSSTDTQYF.

This clonotype was counted a few times. The gene calls are TRBV5-5 and TRBJ2-2, with D unclear. Germline V gene lookup returns CDR1 SGHKS and CDR2 YYEKEE (reference sequence). The CDR3 loop spans 14 amino acids. V lost 6 bases and J 5 bases, leaving 14 bases between the germline ends. The CDR3 spells CASTNNDATGELFF. The CDR3 DNA reads as TGTGCCAGCACCAATAACGATGCAACCGGGGAGCTGTTTTTT. Combining the CDR3 with reference TRBV5-5 and TRBJ2-2 gives the whole variable domain DAGVTQSPTHLIKTRGQQVTLRCSPISGHKSVSWYQQVLGQGPQFIFQYYEKEERGRGNFPDRFSARQFPNYSSELNVNALLLGDSALYLCASTNNDATGELFFGEGSRLTVL.

This clonotype was counted a few times. V and J are TRBV6-4 and TRBJ2-7, with 7 bases identical to TRBD2. In germline, CDR1 is MRHNA, CDR2 SNTAGT. The V and J ends lost 2 bases and 2 bases, in that order; junction bases with no gene match: 6. This CDR3 comprises 15 residues. The CDR3 region has the DNA TGTGCCAGCAGTGACGGGCCGGGGGGAACCTACGAGCAGTACTTC. Protein product: CASSDGPGGTYEQYF.

This chain connects TRBV20-1 to TRBJ2-3; 8 bases align to TRBD2. The length of the CDR3 is 16 residues. Germline-derived CDR1 and CDR2 are DFQATT and SNEGSKA (reference sequence). After removal of 0 bases from V and 2 bases from J, the junction contained 7 bases not matched to a gene. CDR3 coding DNA: TGCAGTGCTAGAGATTCCCGGGGGGGCTTCACAGATACGCAGTATTTT. Its protein is CSARDSRGGFTDTQYF.

The CDR3 bases are TGTGCCAGCAGTGACGGGACCCACCACGGGGATACGCAGTATTTT. Translating it yields CASSDGTHHGDTQYF. The chain is built from TRBV2 and TRBJ2-3; D might be TRBD1 or TRBD2, each matching 5 bases. Germline V gene data show CDR1 as SNHLY and CDR2 as FYNNEI. The CDR3 totals 15 residues. Trimming removed 3 bases from V and 6 bases from J, with 16 bases in between.

This chain connects TRBV18 to TRBJ2-1; TRBD2 aligns across 16 bases. The V segment lost 3 bases and the J segment 6 bases; nucleotides outside the gene matches: 8. From germline, CDR1 is KGHSH and CDR2 LQKENI. The CDR3 spans 18 residues. In DNA form, the CDR3 reads TGTGCCAGCTCACCGTCCGGGACTAGCGGGAGGGCCTTCAATGAGCAGTTCTTC. Translation gives CASSPSGTSGRAFNEQFF. The whole variable domain, remainder taken from reference TRBV18 and TRBJ2-1, is NAGVMQNPRHLVRRRGQEARLRCSPMKGHSHVYWYRQLPEEGLKFMVYLQKENIIDESGMPKERFSAEFPKEGPSILRIQQVVRGDSAAYFCASSPSGTSGRAFNEQFFGPGTRLTVL.

This clonotype was seen more than once but under ten times. This sequence joins TRBV29-1 and TRBJ2-3, with 9 positions matching TRBD1. The CDR3 length is 14 residues. Losses at the gene ends were 7 bases for V and 4 bases for J; bases not matched to a gene: 9. Germline V lookup: CDR1 SQVTM, CDR2 ANQGSEA. CDR3 residues: CSALQGAGSDTQYF. The CDR3 DNA is TGCAGCGCCCTACAGGGGGCTGGCTCAGATACGCAGTATTTT.

The V and J genes are TRBV20-1 and TRBJ2-3; 8 nucleotides line up with TRBD2. The CDR3 is 14 amino acids. Germline CDR1 and CDR2: DFQATT and SNEGSKA (reference sequence). V shed 2 bases and J 4 bases; nucleotides not matched to a gene: 5. CDR3 sequence reads: CSARSGRIPDTQYF. CDR3 sequence (DNA): TGCAGTGCTAGAAGCGGGAGAATCCCAGATACGCAGTATTTT.

There are a few counts of this clonotype. V usage is TRBV6-1 and J usage is TRBJ2-6; 7 nucleotides match TRBD1. The V segment lost 10 bases and the J segment 0 bases; nucleotides outside the gene matches: 3. Germline V gives CDR1 MNHNS, CDR2 SASEGT. The CDR3 runs to 14 residues. Here the CDR3 reads CATWDSSGANVLTF. CDR3 DNA: TGTGCCACATGGGACAGCTCTGGGGCCAACGTCCTGACTTTC.